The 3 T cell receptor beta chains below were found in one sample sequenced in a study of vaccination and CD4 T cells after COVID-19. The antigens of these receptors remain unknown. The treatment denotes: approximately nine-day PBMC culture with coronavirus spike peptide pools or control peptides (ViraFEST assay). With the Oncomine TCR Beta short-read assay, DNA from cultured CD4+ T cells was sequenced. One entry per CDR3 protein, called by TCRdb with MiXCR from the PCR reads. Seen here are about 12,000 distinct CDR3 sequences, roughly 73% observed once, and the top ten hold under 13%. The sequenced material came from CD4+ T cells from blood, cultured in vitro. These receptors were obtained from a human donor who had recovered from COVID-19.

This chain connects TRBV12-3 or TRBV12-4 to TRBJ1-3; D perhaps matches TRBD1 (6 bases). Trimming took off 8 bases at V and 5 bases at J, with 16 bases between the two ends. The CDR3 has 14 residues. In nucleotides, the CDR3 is TGTGCCAGCTCCGTCCAGGGGAAGAGAAACACCATATATTTT. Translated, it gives CASSVQGKRNTIYF.

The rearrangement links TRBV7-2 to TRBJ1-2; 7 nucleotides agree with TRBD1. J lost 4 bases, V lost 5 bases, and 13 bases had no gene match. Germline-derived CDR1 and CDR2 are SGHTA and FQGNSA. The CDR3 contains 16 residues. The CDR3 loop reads CASSPPTGKTVYGYTF. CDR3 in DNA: TGTGCCAGCAGCCCCCCGACAGGGAAAACTGTCTATGGCTACACCTTC.

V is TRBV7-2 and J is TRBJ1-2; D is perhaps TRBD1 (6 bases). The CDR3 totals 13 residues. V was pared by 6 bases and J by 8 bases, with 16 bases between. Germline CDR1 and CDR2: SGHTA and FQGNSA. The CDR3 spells CASSYREVGGYTF. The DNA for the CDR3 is TGTGCCAGCAGTTACAGGGAGGTCGGAGGCTACACCTTC. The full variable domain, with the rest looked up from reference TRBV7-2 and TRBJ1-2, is GAGVSQSPSNKVTEKGKDVELRCDPISGHTALYWYRQSLGQGLEFLIYFQGNSAPDKSGLPSDRFSAERTGGSVSTLTIQRTQQEDSAVYLCASSYREVGGYTFGSGTRLTVV.